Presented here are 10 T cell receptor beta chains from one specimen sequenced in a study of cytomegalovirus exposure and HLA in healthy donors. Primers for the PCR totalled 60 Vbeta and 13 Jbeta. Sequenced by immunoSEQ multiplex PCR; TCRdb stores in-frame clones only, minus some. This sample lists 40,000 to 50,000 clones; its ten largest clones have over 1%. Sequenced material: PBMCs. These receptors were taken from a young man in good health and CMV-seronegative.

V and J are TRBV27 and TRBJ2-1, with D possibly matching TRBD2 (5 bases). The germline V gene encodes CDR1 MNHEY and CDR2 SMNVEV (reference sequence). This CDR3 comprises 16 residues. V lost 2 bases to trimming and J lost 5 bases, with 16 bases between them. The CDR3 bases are TGTGCCAGCAGTTTAGGGCTAGCTCGGTTCCACAATGAGCAGTTCTTC. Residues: CASSLGLARFHNEQFF.

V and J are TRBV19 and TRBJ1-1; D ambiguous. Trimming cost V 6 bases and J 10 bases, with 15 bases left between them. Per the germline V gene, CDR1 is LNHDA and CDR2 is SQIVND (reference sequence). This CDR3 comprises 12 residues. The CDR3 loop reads CASRDPSRVAFF. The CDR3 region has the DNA TGTGCCAGTAGGGATCCCTCGCGGGTAGCTTTCTTT.

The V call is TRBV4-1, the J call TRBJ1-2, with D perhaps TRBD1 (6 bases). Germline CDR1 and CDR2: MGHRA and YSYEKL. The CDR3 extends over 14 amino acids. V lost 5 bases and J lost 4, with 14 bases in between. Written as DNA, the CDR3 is TGCGCCAGCAGCTTTGGGAGGGGGGGCTATGGCTACACCTTC. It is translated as CASSFGRGGYGYTF.

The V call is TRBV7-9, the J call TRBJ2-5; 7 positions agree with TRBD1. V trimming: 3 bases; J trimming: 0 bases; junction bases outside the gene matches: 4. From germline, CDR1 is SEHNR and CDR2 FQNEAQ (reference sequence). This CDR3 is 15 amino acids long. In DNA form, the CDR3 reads TGTGCCAGCAGCTTCTCGACAGGGAACCAAGAGACCCAGTACTTC. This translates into CASSFSTGNQETQYF.

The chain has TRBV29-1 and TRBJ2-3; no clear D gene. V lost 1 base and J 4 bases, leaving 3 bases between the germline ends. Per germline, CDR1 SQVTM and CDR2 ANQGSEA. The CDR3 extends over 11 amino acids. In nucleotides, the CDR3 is TGCAGCGTTGAAGGCGCAGATACGCAGTATTTT. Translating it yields CSVEGADTQYF.

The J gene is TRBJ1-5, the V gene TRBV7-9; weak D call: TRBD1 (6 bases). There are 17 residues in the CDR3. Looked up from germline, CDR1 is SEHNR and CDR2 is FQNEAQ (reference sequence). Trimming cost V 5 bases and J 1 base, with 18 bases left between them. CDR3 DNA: TGTGCCAGCAGCCACGGGGGGCGGGCCCGGAGCAATCAGCCCCAGCATTTT. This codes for CASSHGGRARSNQPQHF.

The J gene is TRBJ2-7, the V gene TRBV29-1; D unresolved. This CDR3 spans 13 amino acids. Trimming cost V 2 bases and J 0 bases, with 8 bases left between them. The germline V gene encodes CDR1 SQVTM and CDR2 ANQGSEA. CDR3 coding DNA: TGCAGCGTTGAAACCGAGGCCTCCTACGAGCAGTACTTC. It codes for CSVETEASYEQYF.

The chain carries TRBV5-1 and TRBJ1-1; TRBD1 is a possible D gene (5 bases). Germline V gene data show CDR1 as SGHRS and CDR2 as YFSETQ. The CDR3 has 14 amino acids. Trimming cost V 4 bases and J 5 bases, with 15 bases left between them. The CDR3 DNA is TGCGCCAGCAGCCGATCCAGTGGGGCGACTGAAGCTTTCTTT. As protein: CASSRSSGATEAFF.

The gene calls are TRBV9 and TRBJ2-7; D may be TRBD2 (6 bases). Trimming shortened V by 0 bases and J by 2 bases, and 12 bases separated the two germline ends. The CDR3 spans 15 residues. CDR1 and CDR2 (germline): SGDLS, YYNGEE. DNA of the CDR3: TGTGCCAGCAGCGTAGCTCCCGGGACTGCCTACGAGCAGTACTTC. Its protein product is CASSVAPGTAYEQYF.

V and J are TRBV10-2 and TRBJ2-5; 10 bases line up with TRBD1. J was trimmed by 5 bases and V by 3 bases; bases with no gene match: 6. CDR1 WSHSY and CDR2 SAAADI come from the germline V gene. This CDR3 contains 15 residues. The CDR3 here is CASSDRDRGGETQYF. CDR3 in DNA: TGCGCCAGCAGTGATCGGGACAGGGGAGGTGAGACCCAGTACTTC.